A selection of T cell receptor beta chains follows, all from one sample in a study of T-cell reconstitution after alpha-beta-depleted transplantation in children. In TCRdb, the PCR reads were re-called with MiXCR into one record per CDR3 protein. The sample includes around 300,000 distinct CDR3 sequences, roughly 21% of them seen just once. Sample: PBMCs, mostly from graft donor cells, taken 180 days after TCRalphabeta/CD19-depleted stem cell transplant. Receptors were obtained from a male patient under 18 who had a stem cell transplant for acute lymphoblastic leukemia, so the T cells may come from the graft donor. The CDR3 runs from the conserved cysteine through the conserved F or W. D genes are given only for firm matches. Expanded clones are given a class, and other clones once, few, many or no size at all.

clone_size j_call v_call cdr3_length d_call cdr3_aa cdr3_nt
- TRBJ1-6 TRBV4-2 13 - CASSQDRNSPLHF TGTGCCAGCAGCCAAGATAGGAATTCACCCCTCCACTTT
- TRBJ2-1 TRBV7-3 15 TRBD1 CASSYGGTGGNEQFF TGTGCCAGCAGCTACGGAGGGACAGGGGGAAATGAGCAGTTCTTC
- TRBJ1-3 TRBV5-1 14 - CASSLSNSGNTIYF TGCGCCAGCAGCTTGTCGAACTCTGGAAACACCATATATTTT
few TRBJ2-7 TRBV3-1 12 - CASSPTFYEQYF TGTGCCAGCAGCCCTACCTTCTACGAGCAGTACTTC
few TRBJ2-1 TRBV19 12 - CASRLGYNEQFF TGTGCCAGTAGATTGGGATACAATGAGCAGTTCTTC
- TRBJ2-1 TRBV27 14 TRBD1 CASSEGDRGNEQFF TGTGCCAGCAGTGAGGGGGACAGGGGCAATGAGCAGTTCTTC
few TRBJ2-6 TRBV6-5 16 TRBD1 CASRRQGAPGANVLTF TGTGCCAGCAGACGACAGGGAGCGCCTGGGGCCAACGTCCTGACTTTC
- TRBJ2-3 TRBV18 15 - CASSPGVTSTDTQYF TGTGCCAGCTCACCGGGGGTGACTAGCACAGATACGCAGTATTTT
many TRBJ2-2 TRBV5-5 14 - CASSLQGNTGELFF TGTGCCAGCAGCTTACAGGGGAACACCGGGGAGCTGTTTTTT
- TRBJ2-4 TRBV19 14 - CASSIDAGPSGQYF TGTGCCAGTAGTATAGATGCGGGGCCTTCGGGTCAGTACTTC
- TRBJ2-3 TRBV15 15 - CATSTDRSSTDTQYF TGTGCCACCAGCACCGACAGGTCGAGCACAGATACGCAGTATTTT
- TRBJ1-2 TRBV7-9 11 - CASRSGEGYTF TGTGCCAGCAGGTCAGGGGAGGGCTACACCTTC
- TRBJ2-1 TRBV5-1 15 - CASSRDKSSYNEQFF TGCGCCAGCAGCCGGGACAAGAGCTCCTACAATGAGCAGTTCTTC
few TRBJ2-2 TRBV5-1 18 - CASSLRARRLVDTGELFF TGCGCCAGCAGCCTCAGAGCGCGGCGGCTGGTCGACACCGGGGAGCTGTTTTTT
- TRBJ2-1 TRBV12-5 18 TRBD2 CASGLVIAGTRRGNEQFF TGTGCTAGTGGTTTGGTAATCGCCGGGACTAGAAGGGGCAATGAGCAGTTCTTC
few TRBJ1-2 TRBV5-6 14 TRBD1 CASSPQGGVYGYTF TGTGCCAGCAGCCCGCAGGGGGGGGTCTATGGCTACACCTTC
- TRBJ2-5 TRBV9 15 TRBD2 CASSVGPSGRETQYF TGTGCCAGCAGCGTAGGGCCTAGCGGGAGAGAGACCCAGTACTTC
- TRBJ1-1 TRBV5-1 15 TRBD1 CASSSSTGRSTEAFF TGCGCCAGCAGCTCCTCGACAGGGCGATCCACTGAAGCTTTCTTT
few TRBJ2-3 TRBV28 19 TRBD2 CASRGPHQPGLAVTDTQYF TGTGCCAGCCGGGGGCCGCACCAACCGGGACTAGCGGTCACAGATACGCAGTATTTT
few TRBJ2-1 TRBV7-3 14 TRBD2 CASSLMGLYNEQFF TGTGCCAGCAGCTTAATGGGACTATACAATGAGCAGTTCTTC
- TRBJ1-6 TRBV18 14 - CASSHLGINSPLHF TGTGCCAGCTCCCACTTGGGGATTAATTCACCCCTCCACTTT
- TRBJ2-1 TRBV19 15 TRBD2 CASSIMAGDYNEQFF TGTGCCAGTAGTATTATGGCGGGAGATTACAATGAGCAGTTCTTC
- TRBJ2-7 TRBV18 13 - CASSPLQGGEQYF TGTGCCAGCTCACCACTACAGGGCGGCGAGCAGTACTTC
- TRBJ2-7 TRBV4-1 15 - CASSQVNGPSYEQYF TGCGCCAGCAGCCAAGTTAACGGACCCTCCTACGAGCAGTACTTC
few TRBJ2-1 TRBV4-1 16 TRBD2 CASSQASGSLYNEQFF TGCGCCAGCAGCCAAGCTAGCGGGAGTCTCTACAATGAGCAGTTCTTC
few TRBJ2-7 TRBV28 12 TRBD1 CASWDRDYEQYF TGTGCCAGTTGGGACAGGGACTACGAGCAGTACTTC
- TRBJ2-5 TRBV20-1 16 TRBD2 CSAGTSGRPGGETQYF TGCAGTGCCGGGACTAGCGGGAGGCCGGGGGGAGAGACCCAGTACTTC
few TRBJ1-3 TRBV29-1 14 - CSVGLRGTGNTIYF TGCAGCGTGGGACTCAGGGGAACTGGAAACACCATATATTTT
- TRBJ2-7 TRBV30 11 TRBD1 CAWGTAYEQYF TGTGCCTGGGGGACAGCCTACGAGCAGTACTTC
few TRBJ2-3 TRBV5-6 17 TRBD1 CASSLRPRTGWADTQYF TGTGCCAGCAGCTTGAGGCCCCGGACAGGATGGGCCGATACGCAGTATTTT
few TRBJ2-5 TRBV5-1 16 - CASSLADRGPRETQYF TGCGCCAGCAGCTTGGCCGATAGGGGCCCTAGGGAGACCCAGTACTTC
- TRBJ1-3 TRBV7-9 16 - CASSLSVTISGNTIYF TGTGCCAGCAGCTTATCGGTGACAATTTCTGGAAACACCATATATTTT
- TRBJ2-3 TRBV20-1 15 TRBD2 CSASGREARADTQYF TGCAGTGCCAGCGGGAGGGAGGCACGGGCAGATACGCAGTATTTT
- TRBJ1-2 TRBV27 14 TRBD1 CASSLSTGDYGYTF TGTGCCAGCAGTTTATCCACAGGGGACTATGGCTACACCTTC
- TRBJ2-4 TRBV5-1 17 - CASSKSNAGVKENIQYF TGCGCCAGCAGCAAGTCTAACGCAGGGGTGAAGGAAAACATTCAGTACTTC
few TRBJ1-2 TRBV7-9 14 TRBD1 CASSSGQNEYGYTF TGTGCCAGCAGTTCGGGACAGAACGAATATGGCTACACCTTC
- TRBJ2-5 TRBV29-1 14 - CSAEYGGLQETQYF TGCAGCGCTGAATATGGGGGGCTCCAAGAGACCCAGTACTTC
- TRBJ2-7 TRBV7-9 13 - CASSLMSMREPYF TGTGCCAGCAGCTTAATGTCGATGCGGGAACCGTACTTC
many TRBJ1-2 TRBV10-3 12 TRBD1 CAISAGGPGYTF TGTGCCATCAGTGCAGGGGGCCCTGGCTACACCTTC
few TRBJ2-3 TRBV20-1 16 TRBD2 CSARDRTGGVRNTQYF TGCAGTGCTAGAGATCGGACGGGAGGGGTTCGTAATACGCAGTATTTT
few TRBJ2-3 TRBV7-9 14 TRBD2 CASRGLAGVDTQYF TGTGCCAGCAGAGGGCTAGCGGGAGTTGATACGCAGTATTTT
- TRBJ2-1 TRBV7-2 15 TRBD2 CASSLDAGGPNEQFF TGTGCCAGCAGCTTAGATGCGGGAGGGCCCAATGAGCAGTTCTTC
few TRBJ1-1 TRBV5-1 17 - CASSLAEGVIGGTEAFF TGCGCCAGCAGCTTGGCCGAGGGAGTGATCGGGGGCACTGAAGCTTTCTTT
- TRBJ2-7 TRBV9 14 - CASSASPLSYEQYF TGTGCCAGCAGCGCGAGCCCGCTAAGCTACGAGCAGTACTTC
- TRBJ2-7 TRBV7-9 13 - CASSLQASYEQYF TGTGCCAGCAGCTTACAGGCCTCCTACGAGCAGTACTTC
- TRBJ2-7 TRBV6-5 12 - CASNDASYEQYF TGTGCCAGCAATGACGCCTCCTACGAGCAGTACTTC
once TRBJ2-3 TRBV10-3 17 TRBD2 CAIRGREAGGGTDTQYF TGTGCCATCAGGGGCCGTGAGGCGGGGGGGGGCACAGATACGCAGTATTTT
- TRBJ1-1 TRBV29-1 13 TRBD1 CSNRDRVNTEAFF TGCAGCAATAGAGACAGGGTGAACACTGAAGCTTTCTTT
- TRBJ1-5 TRBV5-1 15 TRBD1 CASSFGQGAAQPQHF TGCGCCAGCAGCTTCGGACAGGGGGCGGCTCAGCCCCAGCATTTT
few TRBJ2-5 TRBV5-6 14 - CASSLVWGTETQYF TGTGCCAGCAGCTTGGTTTGGGGGACGGAGACCCAGTACTTC
few TRBJ2-5 TRBV12-5 13 - CASGDRLQETQYF TGTGCTAGTGGCGACAGGCTCCAAGAGACCCAGTACTTC
few TRBJ2-1 TRBV5-1 16 - CASSSGREMFYNEQFF TGCGCCAGCAGCTCTGGGCGGGAAATGTTCTACAATGAGCAGTTCTTC
few TRBJ2-7 TRBV7-9 14 TRBD1 CASSSRDRGHEQYF TGTGCCAGCAGCTCTCGGGACAGGGGCCACGAGCAGTACTTC
- TRBJ2-3 TRBV20-1 15 TRBD2 CSSTSGSEVADTQYF TGCAGCTCGACTAGCGGGAGTGAGGTGGCAGATACGCAGTATTTT
- TRBJ2-1 TRBV19 16 - CASSITGSTLYNEQFF TGTGCCAGTAGTATAACCGGGAGTACCCTCTACAATGAGCAGTTCTTC
few TRBJ2-1 TRBV7-3 14 TRBD1 CASSPWDRSVEQFF TGTGCCAGCAGCCCGTGGGACAGGTCGGTTGAGCAGTTCTTC
few TRBJ2-3 TRBV4-1 14 - CASSQAAGPDTQYF TGCGCCAGCAGCCAAGCTGCGGGACCAGATACGCAGTATTTT
few TRBJ2-7 TRBV5-6 14 - CASSPSGRPYEQYF TGTGCCAGCAGCCCATCGGGACGGCCTTACGAGCAGTACTTC
- TRBJ1-3 TRBV7-9 16 - CASSPNLGDTGNTIYF TGTGCCAGCAGCCCCAATTTGGGAGATACTGGAAACACCATATATTTT
- TRBJ2-5 TRBV7-2 15 - CASSLVTLYQETQYF TGTGCCAGCAGCTTAGTAACCCTGTACCAAGAGACCCAGTACTTC